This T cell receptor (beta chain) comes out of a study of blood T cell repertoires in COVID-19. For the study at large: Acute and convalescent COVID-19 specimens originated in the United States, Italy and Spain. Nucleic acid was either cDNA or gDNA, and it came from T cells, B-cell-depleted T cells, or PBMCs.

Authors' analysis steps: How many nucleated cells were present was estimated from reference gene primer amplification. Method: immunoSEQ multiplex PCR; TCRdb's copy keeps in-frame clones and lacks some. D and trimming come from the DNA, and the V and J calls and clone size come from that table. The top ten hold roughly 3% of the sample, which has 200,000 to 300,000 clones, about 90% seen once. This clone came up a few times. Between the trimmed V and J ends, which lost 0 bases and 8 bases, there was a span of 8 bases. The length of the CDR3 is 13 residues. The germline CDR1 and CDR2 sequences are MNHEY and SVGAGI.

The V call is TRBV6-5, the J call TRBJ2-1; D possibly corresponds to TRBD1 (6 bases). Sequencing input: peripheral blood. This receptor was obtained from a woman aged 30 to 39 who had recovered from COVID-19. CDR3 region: CASSYSNRDEQFF. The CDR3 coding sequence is TGTGCCAGCAGTTACTCCAACAGGGATGAGCAGTTCTTC.